This is a list of T cell receptor beta chains from one sample in a study of CD8 T cells in ankylosing spondylitis. MiXCR, applied by TCRdb to the 5' RACE reads, yields one record per CDR3 protein. This table has more than 400,000 distinct CDR3 sequences, less than 6% appearing once. What was sequenced was blood, either unsorted or a sorted T cell fraction (not recorded which). These receptors came from a male donor with ankylosing spondylitis. Each CDR3 is given with its conserved first and last residue. A D gene is named only where the DNA matches it firmly. A row's size may be missing; if present it is once, few, many or a size class.

size	D	V	J	DNA	CDR3
many	-	TRBV15	TRBJ2-7	TGTGCCACCAGCAGAGATCCCCGGACAGCCTGGTACGAGCAGTACTTC	CATSRDPRTAWYEQYF
many	TRBD2	TRBV5-1	TRBJ2-3	TGCGCCAGCAGCTTGAGTAGCGGGGTCTCGGATACGCAGTATTTT	CASSLSSGVSDTQYF
many	TRBD1	TRBV6-5	TRBJ1-2	TGTGCCAGCAGTTATAACGGACAGGGAGGCTATGGCTACACCTTC	CASSYNGQGGYGYTF
-	-	TRBV5-1	TRBJ1-2	TGCGCCAGCAGCGCCTATCCTGAGGCACAGGGCTACACCTTC	CASSAYPEAQGYTF
many	-	TRBV4-2	TRBJ2-3	TGTGCCAGCAGCCCTAGTACCACCCTCGGGGATACGCAGTATTTT	CASSPSTTLGDTQYF
many	-	TRBV24-1	TRBJ2-5	TGTGCCACCAGTACTAAGACGGACCCCAGGACCCAGTACTTC	CATSTKTDPRTQYF
many	-	TRBV10-3	TRBJ1-6	TGTGCCATCAGTGAGTCGCGCCATCACTCACCCCTCCACTTT	CAISESRHHSPLHF
many	-	TRBV7-2	TRBJ2-1	TGTGCCAGCAGCTTTTATAGCGGAAGCTCCTACAATGAGCAGTTCTTC	CASSFYSGSSYNEQFF
many	-	TRBV7-9	TRBJ2-5	TGTGCCAGCGGGGGTACACACCAAGAGACCCAGTACTTC	CASGGTHQETQYF
many	-	TRBV9	TRBJ2-7	TGTGCCAGCAGCGCGGACAGCTACGAGCAGTACTTC	CASSADSYEQYF
few	-	TRBV29-1	TRBJ2-2	TGCAGCGTTGAGGGTCGGGCGGCCGGGGGCACCGGGGAGCTGTTTTTT	CSVEGRAAGGTGELFF
many	-	TRBV24-1	TRBJ2-2	TGTGCCACCAGTGATCCTCCTTTTGCCGGGGACACCGGGGAGCTGTTTTTT	CATSDPPFAGDTGELFF
many	-	TRBV5-6	TRBJ1-5	TGTGCCAGCAGCTTTCAGGCTAATCAACCCCAGCATTTT	CASSFQANQPQHF
-	TRBD2	TRBV11-2	TRBJ2-2	TGTGCCAGCAGCTTAGAACCCACCCCCCTAGCGGGGGCAGGCCGGGAGCTGTTTTTT	CASSLEPTPLAGAGRELFF
many	-	TRBV5-1	TRBJ2-2	TGCGCCAGCAGCGTTGACCGGCCCGTCGGGGAGCTGTTTTTT	CASSVDRPVGELFF
many	-	TRBV5-1	TRBJ1-1	TGCGCCAGCATGGGGGGCGCGAACACTGAAGCTTTCTTT	CASMGGANTEAFF
many	-	TRBV20-1	TRBJ2-7	TGCAGTGCTAGGATCCGGGGGGAGCAGTACTTC	CSARIRGEQYF
few	TRBD2	TRBV9	TRBJ2-1	TGTGCCAGCAGCCCGGGGTATCGGGAGGGCCAGAATGAGCAGTTCTTC	CASSPGYREGQNEQFF
many	-	TRBV28	TRBJ2-3	TGTGCCAGCAGTCCGTGGACAGACAGCACAGATACGCAGTATTTT	CASSPWTDSTDTQYF
many	-	TRBV7-9	TRBJ2-2	TGTGCCAGCAGCTTAGTTGGGGCCCACACCGGGGAGCTGTTTTTT	CASSLVGAHTGELFF
many	-	TRBV6-2/TRBV6-3	TRBJ2-7	TGTGCCAGCAGCCTCCGGGACACCTACTACGAGCAGTACTTC	CASSLRDTYYEQYF
many	-	TRBV12-3/TRBV12-4	TRBJ2-2	TGTGCCAGCAGTCCCCGAATCGCCGGGGAGCTGTTTTTT	CASSPRIAGELFF
many	TRBD1	TRBV5-4	TRBJ1-1	TGTGCCAGCCATGGACAGGGATACACTGAAGCTTTCTTT	CASHGQGYTEAFF
many	-	TRBV5-1	TRBJ1-1	TGCGCCAGCAGCTTGGATTTGAGGAGGGCTGAAGCTTTCTTT	CASSLDLRRAEAFF
many	-	TRBV4-3	TRBJ2-2	TGCGCCAGCAGCCAAGAGGGAACCTTCACCGGGGAGCTGTTTTTT	CASSQEGTFTGELFF
many	-	TRBV6-2/TRBV6-3	TRBJ2-7	TGTGCCAGCAGTTACTCGGCCCTCTACGAGCAGTACTTC	CASSYSALYEQYF
-	TRBD1	TRBV27	TRBJ2-7	TGTGCCAGCAGTTTATATGGGACAGTTAGCTCCTACGAGCAGTACTTC	CASSLYGTVSSYEQYF
many	-	TRBV12-3/TRBV12-4	TRBJ1-5	TGTGCCAGCAGTTCCCCGGGACGGGCTGGGGGTCAGCCCCAGCATTTT	CASSSPGRAGGQPQHF
many	-	TRBV7-9	TRBJ2-7	TGTGCCAGCAGCCCAAAAGTGACCGGGACACGCTCCTACGAGCAGTACTTC	CASSPKVTGTRSYEQYF
many	-	TRBV20-1	TRBJ2-5	TGCAGTGCTGGCTCCGGGGTGCAAGAGACCCAGTACTTC	CSAGSGVQETQYF
-	-	TRBV7-2	TRBJ2-3	TGTGCCAGCAGCTGGGAGGCCCGGACGCAGTATTTT	CASSWEARTQYF
many	-	TRBV12-3/TRBV12-4	TRBJ2-7	TGTGCCAGCAGTTTGCCGGGACTTCTCTACGAGCAGTACTTC	CASSLPGLLYEQYF
many	-	TRBV7-2	TRBJ2-7	TGTGCCAGCAGCTCGCTAAGTTCCTACGAGCAGTACTTC	CASSSLSSYEQYF
many	-	TRBV29-1	TRBJ2-3	TGCAGCGTTGAAGATCCAGGAGGAACAGATACGCAGTATTTT	CSVEDPGGTDTQYF
many	-	TRBV20-1	TRBJ1-2	TGCAGTGCTAGTCGCACAGGAGATTCTATGGGCTACACCTTC	CSASRTGDSMGYTF
-	TRBD1	TRBV28	TRBJ2-6	TGTGCCAGCAGAAGCAGGGGGCAAGGGGCCAACGTCCTGACTTTC	CASRSRGQGANVLTF
many	-	TRBV28	TRBJ1-3	TGTGCCAGCAGACGATACTACGGCGGCTCTGGAAACACCATATATTTT	CASRRYYGGSGNTIYF
many	-	TRBV6-2/TRBV6-3	TRBJ2-6	TGTGCCAGCAAGAAAACAAGCGCTGGGGCCAACGTCCTGACTTTC	CASKKTSAGANVLTF
many	-	TRBV7-9	TRBJ2-1	TGTGCCGGAATTAGAGAGTATCACAATGAGCAGTTCTTC	CAGIREYHNEQFF
few	TRBD2	TRBV5-1	TRBJ2-7	TGCGCCAGCAGCTTGGAGCCACGGGGGGTAGGGTACGAGCAGTACTTC	CASSLEPRGVGYEQYF
many	-	TRBV7-9	TRBJ2-5	TGTGCCAGCAGACGGCCAGGGACGGTGGAGACCCAGTACTTC	CASRRPGTVETQYF
many	-	TRBV28	TRBJ2-7	TGTGCCAGCAGTTTTGAGGGGGTAACCACCTACGAGCGGTACTTC	CASSFEGVTTYERYF
many	-	TRBV29-1	TRBJ2-2	TGCAGCGTTACGACACGGGGACACACCGGGGAGCTGTTTTTT	CSVTTRGHTGELFF
many	-	TRBV4-3	TRBJ2-7	TGCGCCAGCAGCCAAGGGACCTTTAGCTCCTACGAGCAGTACTTC	CASSQGTFSSYEQYF
many	TRBD2	TRBV20-1	TRBJ2-1	TGCAGTGCTAGAGATAGACTAGCGGGGGGGTCGGTTCTCTTC	CSARDRLAGGSVLF
many	TRBD1	TRBV29-1	TRBJ2-7	TGCAGCGTGCCCCCTAGGACAGGGAACTACGAGCAGTACTTC	CSVPPRTGNYEQYF
many	-	TRBV9	TRBJ2-3	TGTGCCAGCAGCCCTAGGGTGTGGATGGCATCCACAGATACGCAGTATTTT	CASSPRVWMASTDTQYF
many	-	TRBV5-1	TRBJ2-3	TGCGCCAGCAGCTTGGGATCGGCAGCCGGAGATACGCAGTATTTT	CASSLGSAAGDTQYF
few	-	TRBV4-1	TRBJ2-5	TGCGCCAGCAGCCAGGCGACAGGGAGGGAAGAGACCCAGTACTTC	CASSQATGREETQYF
many	-	TRBV20-1	TRBJ2-7	TGCAGTGCCCAACGGCCCATCTCCTACGAGCAGTACTTC	CSAQRPISYEQYF
many	-	TRBV11-1	TRBJ2-5	TGTGCCAGCAGCTTCGGTAGGAAGAAGGAGACCCAGTACTTC	CASSFGRKKETQYF
many	TRBD2	TRBV15	TRBJ2-1	TGTGCCACCAGCAGAGAGTCTAGCGGAAGGGGCTACAATGAGCAGTTCTTC	CATSRESSGRGYNEQFF